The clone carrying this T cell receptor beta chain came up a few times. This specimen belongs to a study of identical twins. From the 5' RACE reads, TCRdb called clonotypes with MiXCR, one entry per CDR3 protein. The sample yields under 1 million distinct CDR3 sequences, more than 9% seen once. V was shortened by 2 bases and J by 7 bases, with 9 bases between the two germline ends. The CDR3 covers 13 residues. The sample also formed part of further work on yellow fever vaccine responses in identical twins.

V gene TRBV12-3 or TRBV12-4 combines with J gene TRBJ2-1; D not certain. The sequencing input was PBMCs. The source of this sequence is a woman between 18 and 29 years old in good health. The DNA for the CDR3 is TGTGCCAGCAGTTTAAACAGCCTAAATGAGCAGTTCTTC. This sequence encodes CASSLNSLNEQFF.